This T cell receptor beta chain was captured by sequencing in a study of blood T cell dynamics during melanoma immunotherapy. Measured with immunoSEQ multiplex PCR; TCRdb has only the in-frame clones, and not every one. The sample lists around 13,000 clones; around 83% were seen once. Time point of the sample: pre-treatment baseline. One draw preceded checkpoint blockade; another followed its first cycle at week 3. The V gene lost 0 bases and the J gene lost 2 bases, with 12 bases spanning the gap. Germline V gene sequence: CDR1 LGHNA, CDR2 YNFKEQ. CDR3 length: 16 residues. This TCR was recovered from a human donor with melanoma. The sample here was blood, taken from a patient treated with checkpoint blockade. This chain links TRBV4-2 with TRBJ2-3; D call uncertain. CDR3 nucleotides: TGTGCCAGCAGCCAAGAGCAGGTACTATACACAGATACGCAGTATTTT. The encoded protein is CASSQEQVLYTDTQYF.